Following are 25 T cell receptor beta chains from one sample sequenced in a study of shared clonotypes between healthy human individuals. Clones were sequenced by immunoSEQ multiplex PCR, and TCRdb holds only the in-frame ones, with some missing. This table holds around 2,100,000 clones, about 94% found once. Terminally differentiated effector memory CD45RA+ cells were excluded from the naive CD8 cells, which were CD45RO-negative and positively selected for CCR7. Material for sequencing was naive CD8+ T cells sorted from blood. Receptors were obtained from a man aged 18 to 29 in good health.

The rearrangement uses TRBV10-1 and TRBJ2-2, with D uncertain. Germline V lookup: CDR1 WNHNN, CDR2 SYGVQD (reference sequence). The ends were cut back, 4 bases at V and 6 bases at J, with 9 bases in the middle. The CDR3 length is 13 residues. CDR3 sequence reads: CASSVSSAGELFF. The CDR3 nucleotides read TGCGCCAGCAGTGTATCCAGCGCCGGGGAGCTGTTTTTT.

Worth noting for this clone: Other nucleotide sequences in the sample specify the same CDR3. J is TRBJ2-7 and V is TRBV4-1, with D perhaps matching TRBD2 (5 bases). The ends were cut back, 4 bases at V and 2 bases at J, with 9 bases in the middle. CDR3 length: 13 residues. Germline CDR1 is MGHRA and CDR2 is YSYEKL. The CDR3 here is CASSLSGTYEQYF. CDR3 nucleotide sequence: TGCGCCAGCAGCCTGAGCGGAACCTACGAGCAGTACTTC.

The CDR3 DNA sequence: TGCGCCAGCAGCTTTTACAGGGGGCAGAACAATGAGCAGTTCTTC. It yields the protein CASSFYRGQNNEQFF. The chain joins TRBV5-1 to TRBJ2-1, with 9 bases that match TRBD1. This CDR3 is 15 amino acids long. Per germline, CDR1 SGHRS and CDR2 YFSETQ. Trimming at V came to 2 bases and at J to 5 bases, leaving 5 bases not matched to a gene.

The chain employs TRBV5-4 and TRBJ1-3; 8 nucleotides agree with TRBD1. Looked up from germline, CDR1 is SGHNT and CDR2 is YYREEE (reference sequence). V was pared by 4 bases and J by 0 bases, with 6 bases of the junction left unmatched. The CDR3 sequence is 16 residues long. The CDR3 loop is CASSTPQGGSGNTIYF. CDR3 DNA: TGTGCCAGCAGCACCCCACAGGGGGGCTCTGGAAACACCATATATTTT. The variable domain in full, with the rest retrieved from reference TRBV5-4 and TRBJ1-3, is ETGVTQSPTHLIKTRGQQVTLRCSSQSGHNTVSWYQQALGQGPQFIFQYYREEENGRGNFPPRFSGLQFPNYSSELNVNALELDDSALYLCASSTPQGGSGNTIYFGEGSWLTVV.

The chain couples TRBV5-1 to TRBJ2-1, with D uncertain. The CDR3 sequence is 14 residues long. Trimming stripped 2 bases from V and 2 bases from J, with 8 bases between. Germline V gives CDR1 SGHRS, CDR2 YFSETQ. The CDR3 DNA sequence: TGCGCCAGCAGCTTAGAAGGCGCCTACAATGAGCAGTTCTTC. Encoded protein: CASSLEGAYNEQFF.

A single count supports this clone. The chain carries TRBV9 and TRBJ1-1; no definite D call. Deletions cut 1 base from V and 4 bases from J, with 8 bases between. The CDR3 consists of 13 residues. Per germline, CDR1 SGDLS and CDR2 YYNGEE. CDR3 loop: CASSVTPATEAFF. As DNA, the CDR3 is TGTGCCAGCAGCGTAACCCCAGCCACTGAAGCTTTCTTT.

The chain carries TRBV7-9 and TRBJ2-2; 7 nucleotides align to TRBD2. From germline, CDR1 is SEHNR and CDR2 FQNEAQ (reference sequence). The CDR3 runs 15 residues. The V segment lost 1 base and the J segment 3 bases; nucleotides outside the gene matches: 2. The CDR3 loop reads CASSLEAGYTGELFF. CDR3 DNA: TGTGCCAGCAGCTTAGAAGCGGGGTACACCGGGGAGCTGTTTTTT.

The chain links TRBV4-1 to TRBJ1-4; D unresolved. The germline V gene encodes CDR1 MGHRA and CDR2 YSYEKL. Trimming cost V 0 bases and J 6 bases, with 14 bases left between them. CDR3 length: 16 amino acids. Here the CDR3 reads CASSQEPASSDEKLFF. In nucleotides, the CDR3 is TGCGCCAGCAGCCAAGAACCGGCATCCTCGGATGAAAAACTGTTTTTT.

This chain connects TRBV11-2 to TRBJ2-2, with TRBD2 matching over 12 bases. Germline lookup yields CDR1 SGHAT and CDR2 FQNNGV. The CDR3 is 17 amino acids. Germline trimming cut 3 bases from V and 5 bases from J; bases unmatched to any gene: 7. CDR3: CASSLDPGLAGTGELFF. CDR3 DNA: TGTGCCAGCAGCTTGGATCCGGGACTAGCGGGTACCGGGGAGCTGTTTTTT.

The rearrangement joins TRBV7-9 to TRBJ1-5, with D hard to call. In germline, CDR1 is SEHNR, CDR2 FQNEAQ (reference sequence). Trimming took 1 base from V and 4 from J, leaving 8 bases between them. This CDR3 has 14 amino acids. Here the CDR3 DNA reads TGTGCCAGCAGCTTAGGCATCGGGAATCAGCCCCAGCATTTT. Its protein product is CASSLGIGNQPQHF.

V is TRBV10-2 and J is TRBJ1-1; unclear D gene. Germline CDR1 and CDR2: WSHSY and SAAADI. Between the trimmed V and J ends, which lost 1 base and 6 bases, there was a span of 9 bases. The CDR3 loop spans 13 amino acids. CDR3 in amino acids: CASSEWGTAEAFF. For the CDR3, the DNA is TGCGCCAGCAGTGAGTGGGGAACGGCTGAAGCTTTCTTT.

J is TRBJ1-2 and V is TRBV4-3; D gene uncertain. The V end was cut by 0 bases, the J end by 4 bases, with 12 bases between. Germline-derived CDR1 and CDR2 are LGHNA and YSLEER. The CDR3 sequence is 15 residues long. The CDR3 here is CASSQERSPSYGYTF. Written as DNA, the CDR3 is TGCGCCAGCAGCCAAGAAAGAAGTCCCTCCTATGGCTACACCTTC.

The J gene is TRBJ2-1, the V gene TRBV11-2, with TRBD2 matching 13 bases. CDR1 is SGHAT and CDR2 is FQNNGV in the germline V gene. V lost 5 bases, J lost 8 bases, and 3 bases stayed unmatched. The CDR3 runs to 14 residues. In DNA, the CDR3 is TGTGCCAGCAGCCTGACTAGCGGGAGGTATGAGCAGTTCTTC. Its translation is CASSLTSGRYEQFF.

The V call is TRBV30, the J call TRBJ2-5; D is perhaps TRBD2 (6 bases). Per the germline V gene, CDR1 is GTSNPN and CDR2 is SVGIG (reference sequence). CDR3 size: 14 residues. V was clipped by 1 base and J by 5 bases, with 14 bases between them. CDR3 sequence (DNA): TGTGCCTGGAGTGGTACAGGAGGGTGGGAGACCCAGTACTTC. Its translation is CAWSGTGGWETQYF.

The genes are TRBV9 and TRBJ1-1; TRBD1 agrees at 8 bases. Trimming took 4 bases from V and 7 from J; bases not matched to a gene: 6. The CDR3 contains 13 residues. The germline V gene encodes CDR1 SGDLS and CDR2 YYNGEE. CDR3 bases: TGTGCCAGCAGCCCATGGACAGGGATTGAAGCTTTCTTT. It yields the protein CASSPWTGIEAFF. Supplemented by reference TRBV9 and TRBJ1-1, the full variable domain reads DSGVTQTPKHLITATGQRVTLRCSPRSGDLSVYWYQQSLDQGLQFLIQYYNGEERAKGNILERFSAQQFPDLHSELNLSSLELGDSALYFCASSPWTGIEAFFGQGTRLTVV.

The table lists this clone with a count of one. This sample also contains other DNA sequences that code for the same CDR3. The rearrangement joins TRBV27 to TRBJ2-5; 8 positions agree with TRBD2. Germline loops: CDR1 MNHEY, CDR2 SMNVEV (reference sequence). There are 13 residues in the CDR3. Trimming at V came to 5 bases and at J to 5 bases, leaving 4 bases not matched to a gene. CDR3 bases: TGTGCCAGCAGTCAGACGGGGGGGGAGACCCAGTACTTC. This codes for CASSQTGGETQYF.

A word on this clone: Other nucleotide sequences from this sample produce the same CDR3. J is TRBJ2-7 and V is TRBV7-9, with D perhaps matching TRBD2 (5 bases). The CDR3 is 14 residues long. Trimming took off 1 base at V and 2 bases at J, with 9 bases between the two ends. Per the germline V gene, CDR1 is SEHNR and CDR2 is FQNEAQ (reference sequence). The CDR3, as DNA: TGTGCCAGCAGCTTAGTAGAGGGCACCTACGAGCAGTACTTC. Translating it yields CASSLVEGTYEQYF.

The CDR3 reads CASSLASYGYTF. CDR3 nucleotide sequence: TGTGCCAGCAGCCTCGCCTCCTATGGCTACACCTTC. This chain uses TRBV9 with TRBJ1-2; D is undetermined. The length of the CDR3 is 12 residues. V lost 4 bases and J 4 bases, leaving 8 bases between the germline ends. Germline V CDR1 and CDR2: SGDLS, YYNGEE.

V is TRBV6-1 and J is TRBJ1-1, with D perhaps matching TRBD1 (6 bases). Germline V CDR1 and CDR2: MNHNS, SASEGT. Deletions cut 2 bases from V and 0 bases from J, with 10 bases between. The CDR3 covers 15 residues. CDR3 sequence reads: CASSEPTGVNTEAFF. CDR3 DNA sequence: TGTGCCAGCAGTGAACCGACAGGAGTGAACACTGAAGCTTTCTTT.

The chain carries TRBV19 and TRBJ2-7; the D is unclear. Per germline, CDR1 LNHDA and CDR2 SQIVND (reference sequence). V lost 3 bases to trimming and J lost 3 bases, with 9 bases between them. CDR3 length: 13 residues. CDR3 in amino acids: CASSIWGNYEQYF. The CDR3 DNA is TGTGCCAGTAGTATTTGGGGAAACTACGAGCAGTACTTC.

The chain links TRBV13 to TRBJ2-2; D ambiguous. The V end lost 5 bases, the J end lost 5 bases, and 9 bases lay between the germline ends. The CDR3 is 13 residues long. Germline values: CDR1 PRHDT, CDR2 FYEKMQ (reference sequence). CDR3 in amino acids: CASSPRVTGELFF. The CDR3 DNA follows: TGTGCCAGCAGCCCTCGGGTGACCGGGGAGCTGTTTTTT.

The chain employs TRBV7-8 and TRBJ1-4; D is uncertain. This CDR3 has 19 amino acids. CDR1 and CDR2 from the germline V gene are SGHVS and FQNEAQ. V lost 2 bases, J lost 7 bases, and 26 bases lay in between. CDR3: CASSLSFGRGEKKFEKLFF. CDR3 bases: TGTGCCAGCAGCTTATCCTTCGGCCGGGGAGAAAAGAAATTTGAAAAACTGTTTTTT.

This chain uses TRBV4-1 with TRBJ1-5; maybe TRBD1 (5 bases). The V and J ends lost 4 bases and 6 bases respectively, with 16 bases between them. The germline gives CDR1 MGHRA, CDR2 YSYEKL. CDR3 length: 15 residues. The CDR3 reads CASSPLEGAGQPQHF. In DNA, the CDR3 is TGCGCCAGCAGCCCCCTCGAAGGGGCGGGTCAGCCCCAGCATTTT.

In regard to this clone: In the same sample, other DNA sequences code for this CDR3. The J gene is TRBJ2-3, the V gene TRBV28; D possibly corresponds to TRBD2 (6 bases). This CDR3 spans 14 amino acids. Per germline, CDR1 MDHEN and CDR2 SYDVKM. The V end was cut by 3 bases, the J end by 1 base, with 8 bases between. The CDR3, as DNA: TGTGCCAGCAGTTTCGGGGGACGCACAGATACGCAGTATTTT. As protein: CASSFGGRTDTQYF.

V gene TRBV10-2 combines with J gene TRBJ1-2; D unresolved. Germline CDR1 is WSHSY and CDR2 is SAAADI. The CDR3 extends over 16 amino acids. Deletions cut 4 bases from V and 4 bases from J, with 19 bases between. The CDR3: CASSASGAVWGYGYTF. In DNA form, the CDR3 reads TGCGCCAGCAGTGCTTCGGGTGCGGTTTGGGGCTATGGCTACACCTTC.